This passage covers 18 T cell receptor beta chains from one sample sequenced in a study of vaccination and CD4 T cells after COVID-19. The treatment denotes: 10-day PBMC culture with coronavirus spike peptide pools or control peptides (ViraFEST assay). Their specific antigens are unknown. The Oncomine TCR Beta short-read assay sequenced DNA from cultured CD4+ T cells. MiXCR, applied by TCRdb to the PCR reads, yields one record per CDR3 protein. The table lists 9,500 to 15,000 distinct CDR3 sequences, approximately 28% of them singletons, with 20% to 25% in the top ten. The sample taken for sequencing was cultured CD4+ T cells from blood. All receptors derive from a human donor with COVID-19.

The rearrangement links TRBV2 to TRBJ1-1; 7 nucleotides align to TRBD1. The CDR3 runs to 16 residues. V trimming: 4 bases; J trimming: 0 bases; junction bases outside the gene matches: 8. Germline CDR1 and CDR2: SNHLY and FYNNEI. CDR3 loop: CASSGPGGNLNTEAFF. The DNA for the CDR3 is TGTGCCAGCAGTGGTCCAGGGGGTAATTTGAACACTGAAGCTTTCTTT.

This clonotype was detected only a few times. The rearrangement joins TRBV20-1 to TRBJ1-4, with TRBD1 identical over 7 bases. The CDR3 sequence is 14 residues long. V gave up 8 bases and J gave up 7 bases; unmatched junction bases: 13. Per the germline V gene, CDR1 is DFQATT and CDR2 is SNEGSKA (reference sequence). The CDR3 reads CSIRPRGGGEKLFF. Written as DNA, the CDR3 is TGCAGTATCCGCCCCAGGGGGGGCGGTGAAAAACTGTTTTTT.

This clonotype was counted a few times. This chain links TRBV11-3 with TRBJ2-3, with 7 positions matching TRBD1. Germline-derived CDR1 and CDR2 are SGHNT and YENEEA. With V trimmed by 5 bases and J by 2 bases, 13 bases remained unmatched. CDR3 length equals 17 residues. The CDR3, as DNA: TGTGCCAGCAGCAAAGGGACAGCACAAAGAATCACAGATACGCAGTATTTT. Encoded protein: CASSKGTAQRITDTQYF. Together with reference TRBV11-3 and TRBJ2-3, the CDR3 gives the full variable domain: EAGVVQSPRYKIIEKKQPVAFWCNPISGHNTLYWYLQNLGQGPELLIRYENEEAVDDSQLPKDRFSAERLKGVDSTLKIQPAELGDSAVYLCASSKGTAQRITDTQYFGPGTRLTVL.

The gene calls are TRBV7-2 and TRBJ2-6; possibly TRBD1 or TRBD2 for D (5 bases each). V was pared by 1 base and J by 2 bases, with 6 bases between. Germline loops: CDR1 SGHTA, CDR2 FQGNSA. This CDR3 has 15 amino acids. CDR3 region: CASSLVGAGANVLTF. In DNA form, the CDR3 reads TGTGCCAGCAGCTTAGTGGGGGCTGGGGCCAACGTCCTGACTTTC.

The chain links TRBV11-3 to TRBJ2-5; tentative D call: TRBD2 (6 bases). Per germline, CDR1 SGHNT and CDR2 YENEEA. CDR3 length: 18 residues. Trimming left V 1 base short and J 5 bases short, with 23 bases between. The CDR3 region has the DNA TGTGCCAGCAGCTTAGGTCTGCTAGCGCAGGGTATTGGGGAGACCCAGTACTTC. It specifies CASSLGLLAQGIGETQYF.

The chain joins TRBV12-5 to TRBJ2-7, with D tentatively TRBD1 or TRBD2 (5 bases each). CDR3 length: 18 residues. Germline values: CDR1 LGHNT, CDR2 FRNRAP. V gave up 3 bases and J gave up 3 bases, with 24 bases separating them. CDR3 amino acids: CASGFPSLWGNPGYEQYF. The CDR3 DNA is TGTGCTAGTGGTTTCCCCTCCCTGTGGGGGAATCCGGGCTACGAGCAGTACTTC.

There are a few counts of this clonotype. This chain connects TRBV24-1 to TRBJ1-5; the match to TRBD1 covers 7 bases. Germline loops: CDR1 KGHDR, CDR2 SFDVKD. V was pared by 4 bases and J by 2 bases, with 10 bases of the junction left unmatched. The CDR3 length is 17 residues. The CDR3 sequence: CATSDPRTGQGNQPQHF. CDR3 bases: TGTGCCACCAGTGACCCACGGACAGGCCAAGGCAATCAGCCCCAGCATTTT.

This clonotype was counted only a few times. The chain combines TRBV20-1 with TRBJ2-2, with D perhaps being TRBD1 or TRBD2 (6 bases each). Per the germline V gene, CDR1 is DFQATT and CDR2 is SNEGSKA (reference sequence). V was cut by 0 bases and J by 4 bases, with 18 bases left in between. The CDR3 is made up of 17 amino acids. DNA of the CDR3: TGCAGTGCTAGAGAAAGGTATAGGGGGGCCGTCACCGGGGAGCTGTTTTTT. Translation: CSARERYRGAVTGELFF.

This clonotype was seen a handful of times. The chain joins TRBV7-9 to TRBJ1-6; D remains unclear. Trimming removed 3 bases from V and 5 bases from J, with 8 bases in between. This CDR3 has 14 amino acids. Germline values: CDR1 SEHNR, CDR2 FQNEAQ (reference sequence). The CDR3 spells CASSFPDDNSPLHF. CDR3 in DNA: TGTGCCAGCAGCTTTCCGGACGATAATTCACCCCTCCACTTT.

This clonotype was seen a handful of times. This rearrangement joins TRBV11-3 to TRBJ1-6; TRBD1 matches at 9 bases. This CDR3 has 17 amino acids. The trim removed 0 bases at V and 9 bases at J, leaving 9 bases unmatched. In germline, CDR1 is SGHNT, CDR2 YENEEA. In DNA, the CDR3 is TGTGCCAGCAGCTTAGATCTTGCAGGACAGGGGTTTTCACCCCTCCACTTT. Residues: CASSLDLAGQGFSPLHF.

This clonotype showed up just a few times. V usage is TRBV27 and J usage is TRBJ1-1; 9 nucleotides agree with TRBD1. The length of the CDR3 is 18 residues. Germline trimming cut 8 bases from V and 0 bases from J; bases unmatched to any gene: 16. Germline assignment: CDR1 MNHEY and CDR2 SMNVEV (reference sequence). CDR3 residues: CASRPGGQGLGLNTEAFF. CDR3 nucleotide sequence: TGTGCCAGCCGCCCGGGGGGACAGGGCCTGGGGTTGAACACTGAAGCTTTCTTT.

This CDR3 is CASNINSATYEQYF. The CDR3 DNA reads TGTGCCAGCAACATTAACTCAGCTACCTACGAGCAGTACTTC. This chain joins TRBV6-2 or TRBV6-3 and TRBJ2-7, with D unclear. The CDR3 has 14 residues. The germline V and J ends were trimmed by 7 bases and 2 bases, with 15 bases remaining between them. Germline V gene sequence: CDR1 MNHEY, CDR2 SVGEGT.

By sample fraction, this clonotype is medium-sized. The chain is built from TRBV24-1 and TRBJ2-3; D possibly uses TRBD1 or TRBD2 (5 bases each). Trimming stripped 7 bases from V and 3 bases from J, with 13 bases between. Germline-derived CDR1 and CDR2 are KGHDR and SFDVKD. The CDR3 is 14 residues long. The CDR3 loop is CATRLGELTDTQYF. The CDR3 nucleotides are TGTGCCACCAGACTAGGGGAATTGACAGATACGCAGTATTTT.

In its sample, this clonotype was seen a few times. The rearrangement uses TRBV6-1 and TRBJ2-1; maybe TRBD1 (5 bases). This CDR3 spans 15 amino acids. Germline lookup yields CDR1 MNHNS and CDR2 SASEGT. Trimming left V 5 bases short and J 0 bases short, with 11 bases between. CDR3 amino acids: CASSQDNRSYNEQFF. For the CDR3, the DNA is TGTGCCAGCAGTCAGGACAATCGCTCCTACAATGAGCAGTTCTTC.

This clonotype turned up a few times. This chain connects TRBV6-5 to TRBJ2-5; weak D call: TRBD2 (7 bases). Germline-derived CDR1 and CDR2 are MNHEY and SVGAGI. The CDR3 has 17 residues. The ends were cut back, 0 bases at V and 5 bases at J, with 19 bases in the middle. The CDR3 here is CASSYSKAGADRETQYF. CDR3 coding DNA: TGTGCCAGCAGTTACTCGAAGGCGGGGGCCGACCGGGAGACCCAGTACTTC.

The chain joins TRBV29-1 to TRBJ1-2; D is unclear. V lost 7 bases and J 4 bases, leaving 16 bases between the germline ends. CDR3 length: 13 amino acids. The germline V gene has CDR1 SQVTM and CDR2 ANQGSEA. CDR3 region: CSALDPSRYGYTF. The DNA for the CDR3 is TGCAGCGCCCTAGACCCGTCGCGCTATGGCTACACCTTC.

Comments on this clonotype: At one end the junction does not follow the germline gene, possibly because of a read error. V and J are TRBV6-1 and TRBJ1-5; D is unresolved. Germline V gene data show CDR1 as MNHNS and CDR2 as SASEGT. The CDR3 consists of 16 residues. CDR3 nucleotides: TGTGTCAGCAGTCCTACGACACTAATTAGCAATCAGCCCCAGCATTTT. Translated: CVSSPTTLISNQPQHF.

This chain's CDR3 is CSAPGVSTNSPLHF. The CDR3 DNA sequence: TGCAGTGCCCCGGGGGTCAGCACTAATTCACCCCTCCACTTT. The chain links TRBV20-1 to TRBJ1-6, with a weak D call TRBD1 (5 bases). Per the germline V gene, CDR1 is DFQATT and CDR2 is SNEGSKA (reference sequence). The CDR3 loop spans 14 amino acids. V was shortened by 6 bases and J by 6 bases, with 15 bases between the two germline ends.